A single sample gave rise to the 7 T cell receptor beta chains below, sequenced in a study of shared T cell receptors in the human thymus (dated by TCRdb to the early 2020s). Library construction relied on the immunoSEQ multiplex PCR assay. TCRdb mirrors the immuneACCESS table, restricted to in-frame sequences. Some clones are absent from its copies; in checked studies, under half trace to an unresolved V gene, and the reason for the others is unknown. This sample gives about 610,000 clones in total; over 75% of them show up just once. The ten largest clones add up to approximately 0.011% of the sample. These data are also associated with another study on human thymus T cells.

The sequenced sample consisted of thymocytes. These receptors were obtained from a boy less than two years old with a congenital heart defect. Donor details come from another sample of the same person, matched by shared clones.

The genes are TRBV30 and TRBJ1-3, with D perhaps TRBD1 (6 bases). Per germline, CDR1 GTSNPN and CDR2 SVGIG (reference sequence). The CDR3 length is 14 residues. V was cut by 4 bases and J by 2 bases, with 12 bases left in between. The CDR3 coding sequence is TGTGCCTGGAATAAGGGGGAGACTGGAAACACCATATATTTT. This codes for CAWNKGETGNTIYF.

The V and J genes are TRBV25-1 and TRBJ2-5, with D possibly TRBD1 on 5 matching bases. V dropped 0 bases and J dropped 3 bases, with 8 bases sitting between them. CDR1 and CDR2 (germline): MGHDK, SYGVNS. CDR3 length: 14 amino acids. As DNA, the CDR3 is TGTGCCAGCAGTGAATATTGCAGGGAAGAGACCCAGTACTTC. Protein sequence: CASSEYCREETQYF.

The rearrangement uses TRBV20-1 and TRBJ2-2; D remains unclear. Germline values: CDR1 DFQATT, CDR2 SNEGSKA (reference sequence). The CDR3 contains 10 residues. Trimming cost V 5 bases and J 6 bases, with 4 bases left between them. Written as DNA, the CDR3 is TGCAGTGCTGAGGCCGGGGAGCTGTTTTTT. Amino acids: CSAEAGELFF.

This chain links TRBV9 with TRBJ2-1; the match to TRBD2 covers 13 bases. V shed 4 bases and J 6 bases; nucleotides not matched to a gene: 7. Germline CDR1 SGDLS, CDR2 YYNGEE. CDR3 length: 16 amino acids. The CDR3 nucleotides read TGTGCCAGCAGCCTCCACGGGACTAGCGGGATCAATGAGCAGTTCTTC. It is translated as CASSLHGTSGINEQFF.

This sequence joins TRBV9 and TRBJ1-5; no clear D. The CDR3 has 11 amino acids. Trimming left V 7 bases short and J 1 base short, with 3 bases between. Germline V lookup: CDR1 SGDLS, CDR2 YYNGEE. CDR3: CASPSNQPQHF. For the CDR3, the DNA is TGTGCCAGCCCGAGCAATCAGCCCCAGCATTTT. Full variable domain (remainder filled in from reference TRBV9 and TRBJ1-5): DSGVTQTPKHLITATGQRVTLRCSPRSGDLSVYWYQQSLDQGLQFLIQYYNGEERAKGNILERFSAQQFPDLHSELNLSSLELGDSALYFCASPSNQPQHFGDGTRLSIL.

The chain has TRBV27 and TRBJ1-2, with 9 bases that match TRBD1. Trimming took 0 bases from V and 6 from J; bases not matched to a gene: 8. Germline CDR1 and CDR2: MNHEY and SMNVEV (reference sequence). The CDR3 has 16 residues. The CDR3, as DNA: TGTGCCAGCAGTTTATCTAGGGACAGGGATTCTGATGGCTACACCTTC. Translated: CASSLSRDRDSDGYTF.

V and J are TRBV10-3 and TRBJ1-1; tentatively, D is TRBD1 (6 bases). Germline V gene data show CDR1 as ENHRY and CDR2 as SYGVKD. This CDR3 contains 15 residues. Trimming took 0 bases from V and 4 from J, leaving 12 bases between them. The CDR3 spells CAISESGTRGTEAFF. Written as DNA, the CDR3 is TGTGCCATCAGTGAGTCGGGGACCAGGGGCACTGAAGCTTTCTTT.